The rows below give T cell receptor beta chains drawn from one sample of a study of blood T cell repertoires in COVID-19. Clones were sequenced by immunoSEQ multiplex PCR, and TCRdb holds only the in-frame ones, with some missing. The repertoire has 87,000 or so clones, around 87% of them found once; the top ten carry about 5%. The sequencing input was peripheral blood. All receptors derive from a woman over 75 with acute or convalescent COVID-19. CDR3s include the opening cysteine and the closing phenylalanine or tryptophan.

V | CDR3
TRBV18 | CASSPGTGTNTEAFF
TRBV7-6 | CASSSQGAGARTEAFF
TRBV24-1 | CATGGQAYEQYF
TRBV5-4 | CASSQRDRDYGYTF
TRBV4-3 | CASSQQDISGELFF
TRBV18 | CASSPDRGHGYTF
TRBV11-3 | CASSLYGAGGPNNEQFF
TRBV30 | CAWGTGLSNYGYTF
TRBV12-3/TRBV12-4 | CASPREAGELFF
TRBV2 | CASSASGVSTDTQYF
TRBV2 | CASRRLAEPSKTQYF
TRBV24-1 | CATSAPGTGEAFF
TRBV6-5 | CASSPGTGYQPQHF
TRBV5-1 | CASSGGLSGTEAFF
TRBV11-2 | CASSLDAGVLVEQYF
TRBV7-6 | CASSPGGGQTTSEAFF
TRBV7-3 | CASSLYGNTEAFF
TRBV27 | CASSPQTVAGFPDTQYF
TRBV5-8 | CASSPLGGGLYEQYF
TRBV7-3 | CASSLEPGSYNEQFF
TRBV6-5 | CASSPRGRLSGYTF
TRBV2 | CASRGNTGELFF
TRBV2 | CASSDAGNTEAFF
TRBV14 | CASSQDYISPLHF
TRBV2 | CASRLAGGLYNEQFF
TRBV12-3/TRBV12-4 | CASSSLGGEGYTF
TRBV7-9 | CASSRDRVFNSPLHF